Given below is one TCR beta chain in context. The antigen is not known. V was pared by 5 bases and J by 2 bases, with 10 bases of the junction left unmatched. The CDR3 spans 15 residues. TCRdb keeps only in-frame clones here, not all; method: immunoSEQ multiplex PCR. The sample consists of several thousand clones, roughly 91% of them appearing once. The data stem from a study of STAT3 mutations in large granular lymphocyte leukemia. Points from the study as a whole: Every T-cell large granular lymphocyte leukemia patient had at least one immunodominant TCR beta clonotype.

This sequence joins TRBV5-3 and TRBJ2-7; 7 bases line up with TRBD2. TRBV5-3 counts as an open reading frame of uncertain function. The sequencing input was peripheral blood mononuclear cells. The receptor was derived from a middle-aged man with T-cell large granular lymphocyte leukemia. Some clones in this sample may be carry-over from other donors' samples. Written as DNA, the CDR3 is TGTGCCAGAAGAGTAGGGGTCGGGACTACCTACGAGCAGTACTTC. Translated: CARRVGVGTTYEQYF.